This T cell receptor beta chain is drawn from a study of T cells in Graves' hyperthyroidism and ophthalmopathy. Study-level results: Blood samples included most of the expanded thyroid clonotypes exceeding 0.001.

TCR beta CDR3 region amplification was performed from RNA transcripts. Researchers ran a first-round RT-PCR on the TCR CDR3 using the HTBI primer set. TCRdb recomputed calls from the multiplex PCR reads with MiXCR, one row per CDR3 protein. The sample holds some 180,000 distinct CDR3 sequences, less than 20% seen once. The CDR3 totals 15 residues. V lost 2 bases and J lost 4; bases outside the gene matches: 4. Germline V gene data show CDR1 as SEHNR and CDR2 as FQNEAQ (reference sequence). The table lists this clonotype with many counts. What it binds is unknown. Patients with uncontrolled infections, other autoimmune diseases, pregnancy or lactation were excluded.

This TCR was sampled from a woman between 45 and 60 years old with Graves' hyperthyroidism. The source material was blood. The chain combines TRBV7-9 with TRBJ2-1; 8 nucleotides match TRBD2. This chain's CDR3 is CASSLTSGLYNEQFF. CDR3 sequence (DNA): TGTGCCAGCAGCTTAACTAGCGGCTTGTACAATGAGCAGTTCTTC.